Listed below are T cell receptor beta chains from one sample, sequenced in a study of blood T cell repertoires in COVID-19. Measured with immunoSEQ multiplex PCR; TCRdb has only the in-frame clones, and not every one. The repertoire holds about 230,000 clones, 88% seen once, with about 2.5% in the top ten. Sequencing was performed on PBMCs or T cells enriched from blood (not recorded which). These receptors originate from a middle-aged woman with acute COVID-19. Each CDR3 is given with its conserved first and last residue. Fields, in order: D gene, V gene, J gene, clone size, CDR3 protein, CDR3 DNA. A D gene is named only where the DNA matches it firmly. Clone size is shown for a subset of rows, as once, few, many or a class of expanded clone.

-	TRBV27	TRBJ1-1	-	CASSLSGRTGWNTEAFF	TGTGCCAGCAGTTTATCGGGAAGAACAGGGTGGAACACTGAAGCTTTCTTT
TRBD1	TRBV5-1	TRBJ1-2	-	CASSPGQFFNYGYTF	TGCGCCAGCAGCCCGGGACAGTTCTTTAACTATGGCTACACCTTC
-	TRBV6-2/TRBV6-3	TRBJ2-2	-	CASSYLSGGSVITGELFF	TGTGCCAGCAGTTACCTTTCGGGCGGGTCGGTAATCACCGGGGAGCTGTTTTTT
-	TRBV7-2	TRBJ1-1	-	CASSLVRGMNTEAFF	TGTGCCAGCAGCTTAGTTAGGGGGATGAACACTGAAGCTTTCTTT
-	TRBV4-3	TRBJ2-3	-	CASSQGLGGTDTQYF	TGCGCCAGCAGCCAAGGTTTGGGCGGCACAGATACGCAGTATTTT
TRBD2	TRBV9	TRBJ2-7	-	CASSPHSGGAYEQYF	TGTGCCAGCAGCCCCCATAGCGGGGGGGCCTACGAGCAGTACTTC
TRBD1	TRBV29-1	TRBJ1-1	-	CSARQGRTEAFF	TGCAGCGCTAGACAGGGGCGGACTGAAGCTTTCTTT
-	TRBV7-2	TRBJ1-2	-	CASSLGGYPYGYTF	TGTGCCAGCAGCTTAGGAGGCTATCCATATGGCTACACCTTC
-	TRBV19	TRBJ2-5	-	CASREPGRETQYF	TGTGCCAGTAGGGAGCCGGGGAGAGAGACCCAGTACTTC
-	TRBV25-1	TRBJ1-2	-	CASSDGLGYTF	TGTGCCAGCAGTGATGGGCTAGGCTACACCTTC
-	TRBV12-3/TRBV12-4	TRBJ1-6	-	CASSFGLNSPLHF	TGTGCCAGCAGTTTTGGCCTTAATTCACCCCTCCACTTT
-	TRBV7-2	TRBJ1-2	few	CASSSSGSWSGYTF	TGTGCCAGCAGCTCCTCGGGGAGTTGGAGTGGCTACACCTTC
TRBD1	TRBV12-3/TRBV12-4	TRBJ1-1	-	CASSHRGRTEAFF	TGTGCCAGCAGTCACAGGGGGAGGACTGAAGCTTTCTTT
TRBD2	TRBV15	TRBJ2-3	-	CATSSSGGASDTQYF	TGTGCCACCAGCAGTAGCGGGGGGGCTTCAGATACGCAGTATTTT
-	TRBV11-3	TRBJ1-1	-	CASSFGGENTEAFF	TGTGCCAGCAGCTTCGGGGGGGAGAACACTGAAGCTTTCTTT
TRBD1	TRBV5-1	TRBJ1-2	-	CASSTGADYGYTF	TGCGCCAGCAGCACAGGGGCGGACTATGGCTACACCTTC
TRBD1	TRBV13	TRBJ1-2	-	CASSSGQFYGYTF	TGTGCCAGCAGCTCGGGACAGTTTTATGGCTACACCTTC
TRBD2	TRBV2	TRBJ2-5	-	CASSTGLAETQYF	TGTGCCAGCAGTACCGGACTAGCTGAGACCCAGTACTTC
-	TRBV5-1	TRBJ2-5	-	CASRGEETQYF	TGCGCCAGCAGGGGAGAAGAGACCCAGTACTTC
TRBD1	TRBV9	TRBJ1-2	-	CASSPTGGTDYGYTF	TGTGCCAGCAGTCCTACAGGGGGCACGGACTATGGCTACACCTTC
-	TRBV4-1	TRBJ1-2	-	CASSQQGINYGYTF	TGCGCCAGCAGCCAACAGGGGATTAACTATGGCTACACCTTC
-	TRBV5-4	TRBJ1-1	-	CASSGPLSMNTEAFF	TGTGCCAGCAGCGGGCCTCTTTCCATGAACACTGAAGCTTTCTTT
-	TRBV27	TRBJ1-6	-	CASSAGQLNSPLHF	TGTGCCAGCAGTGCTGGACAGCTTAATTCACCCCTCCACTTT
-	TRBV6-1	TRBJ1-2	-	CASSEYPGPVGYTF	TGTGCCAGCAGTGAATATCCAGGCCCCGTAGGCTACACCTTC
TRBD1	TRBV7-2	TRBJ2-7	-	CASSPSVLGDSSYEQYF	TGTGCCAGCAGCCCTTCGGTATTGGGGGACAGCTCCTACGAGCAGTACTTC
TRBD2	TRBV3-1/TRBV3-2	TRBJ2-7	-	CASSPRLAGAHEQYF	TGTGCCAGCAGCCCACGACTAGCGGGGGCCCACGAGCAGTACTTC
-	TRBV5-1	TRBJ1-3	-	CASSLVGLTTSGNTIYF	TGCGCCAGCAGCTTGGTGGGACTGACAACCTCTGGAAACACCATATATTTT
-	TRBV2	TRBJ1-5	-	CASSDRGGAGNQPQHF	TGTGCCAGCAGTGATAGGGGGGGCGCGGGCAATCAGCCCCAGCATTTT
TRBD1	TRBV29-1	TRBJ1-2	-	CSVGGQGGYTF	TGCAGCGTTGGCGGACAGGGCGGCTACACCTTC
TRBD1	TRBV10-3	TRBJ2-5	-	CAISDPPTGAETQYF	TGTGCCATCAGTGACCCTCCGACAGGGGCAGAGACCCAGTACTTC
TRBD2	TRBV6-1	TRBJ2-3	-	CASSDPGLAGTDTQYF	TGTGCCAGCAGTGACCCGGGACTAGCGGGGACAGATACGCAGTATTTT
-	TRBV10-1	TRBJ1-2	-	CASSESPLGARYGYTF	TGCGCCAGCAGTGAGTCACCCCTGGGGGCTCGCTATGGCTACACCTTC
TRBD1	TRBV24-1	TRBJ2-1	-	CATSGGTGNNEQFF	TGTGCCACCAGTGGTGGGACAGGGAATAATGAGCAGTTCTTC
TRBD1	TRBV6-5	TRBJ2-1	few	CASSPVGTDYNEQFF	TGTGCCAGCAGTCCAGTCGGGACAGACTACAATGAGCAGTTCTTC
-	TRBV24-1	TRBJ2-5	-	CATSDQGSGQETQYF	TGTGCCACCAGTGATCAGGGGAGCGGCCAAGAGACCCAGTACTTC
-	TRBV7-2	TRBJ1-3	once	CASSFSGTRDIYF	TGTGCCAGCAGCTTCTCCGGGACACGAGACATATATTTT